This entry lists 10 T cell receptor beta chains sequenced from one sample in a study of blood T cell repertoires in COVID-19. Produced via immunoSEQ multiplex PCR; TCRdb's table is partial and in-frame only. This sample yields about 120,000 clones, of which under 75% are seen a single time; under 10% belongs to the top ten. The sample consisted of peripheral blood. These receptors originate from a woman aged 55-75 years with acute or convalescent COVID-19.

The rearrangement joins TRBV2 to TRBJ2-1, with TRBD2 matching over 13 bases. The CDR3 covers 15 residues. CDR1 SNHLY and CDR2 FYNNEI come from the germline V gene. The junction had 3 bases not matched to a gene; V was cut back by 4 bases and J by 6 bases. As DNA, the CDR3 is TGTGCCAGCAGTGGGGGACTAGCGGGGATCAATGAGCAGTTCTTC. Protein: CASSGGLAGINEQFF.

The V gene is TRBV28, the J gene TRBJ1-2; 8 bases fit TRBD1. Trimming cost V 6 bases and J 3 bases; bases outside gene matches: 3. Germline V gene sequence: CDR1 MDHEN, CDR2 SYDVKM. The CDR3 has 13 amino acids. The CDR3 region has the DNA TGTGCCAGCAGGTTGGACAGGGACTATGGCTACACCTTC. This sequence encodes CASRLDRDYGYTF.

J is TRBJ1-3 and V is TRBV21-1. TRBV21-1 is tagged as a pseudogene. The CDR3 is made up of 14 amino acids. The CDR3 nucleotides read TGTGCCAGCAGCAATCTCCCACCGGGAGACACCATATATTTT. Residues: CASSNLPPGDTIYF.

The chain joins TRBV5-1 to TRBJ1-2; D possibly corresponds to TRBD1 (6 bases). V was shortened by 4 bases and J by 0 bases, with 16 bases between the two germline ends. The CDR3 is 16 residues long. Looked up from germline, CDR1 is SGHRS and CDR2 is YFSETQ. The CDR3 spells CASSLQTGLANYGYTF. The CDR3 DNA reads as TGCGCCAGCAGCCTACAAACAGGGTTAGCTAACTATGGCTACACCTTC.

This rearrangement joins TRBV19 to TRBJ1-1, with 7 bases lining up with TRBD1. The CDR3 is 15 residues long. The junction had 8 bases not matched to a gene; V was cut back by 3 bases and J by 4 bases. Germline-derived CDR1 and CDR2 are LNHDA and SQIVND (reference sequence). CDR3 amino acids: CASSIIKGAGTEAFF. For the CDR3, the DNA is TGTGCCAGTAGTATTATAAAGGGGGCTGGCACTGAAGCTTTCTTT.

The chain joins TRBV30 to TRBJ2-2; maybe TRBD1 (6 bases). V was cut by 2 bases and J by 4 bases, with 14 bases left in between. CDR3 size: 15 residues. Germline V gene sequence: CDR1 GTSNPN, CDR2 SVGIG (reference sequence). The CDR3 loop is CAWSPPGHGTGELFF. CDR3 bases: TGTGCCTGGAGTCCCCCGGGACACGGCACCGGGGAGCTGTTTTTT.

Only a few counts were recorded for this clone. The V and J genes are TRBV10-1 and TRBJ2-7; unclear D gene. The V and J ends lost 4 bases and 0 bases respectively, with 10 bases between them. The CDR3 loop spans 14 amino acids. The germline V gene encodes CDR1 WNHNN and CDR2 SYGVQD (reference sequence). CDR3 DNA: TGCGCCAGCAGTGGGGCACAGAGCTCCTACGAGCAGTACTTC. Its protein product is CASSGAQSSYEQYF.

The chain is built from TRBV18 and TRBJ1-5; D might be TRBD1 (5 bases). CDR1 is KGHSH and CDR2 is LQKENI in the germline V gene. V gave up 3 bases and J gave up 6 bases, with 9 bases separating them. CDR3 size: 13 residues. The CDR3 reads CASSPSRVQPQHF. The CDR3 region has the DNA TGTGCCAGCTCACCCTCCAGGGTTCAGCCCCAGCATTTT.

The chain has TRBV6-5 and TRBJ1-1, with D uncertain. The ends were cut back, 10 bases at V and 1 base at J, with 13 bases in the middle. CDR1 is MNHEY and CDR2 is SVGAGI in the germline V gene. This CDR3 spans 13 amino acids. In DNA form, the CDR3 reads TGTGCCACCAACTGGGGAGGGAACACTGAAGCTTTCTTT. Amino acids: CATNWGGNTEAFF.

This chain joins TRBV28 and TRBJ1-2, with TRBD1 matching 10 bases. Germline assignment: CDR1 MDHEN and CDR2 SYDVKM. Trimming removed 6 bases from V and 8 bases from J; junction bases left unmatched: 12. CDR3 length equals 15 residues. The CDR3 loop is CASSPHSGTGVGYTF. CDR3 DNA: TGTGCCAGCAGCCCACACTCCGGGACAGGGGTCGGCTACACCTTC.